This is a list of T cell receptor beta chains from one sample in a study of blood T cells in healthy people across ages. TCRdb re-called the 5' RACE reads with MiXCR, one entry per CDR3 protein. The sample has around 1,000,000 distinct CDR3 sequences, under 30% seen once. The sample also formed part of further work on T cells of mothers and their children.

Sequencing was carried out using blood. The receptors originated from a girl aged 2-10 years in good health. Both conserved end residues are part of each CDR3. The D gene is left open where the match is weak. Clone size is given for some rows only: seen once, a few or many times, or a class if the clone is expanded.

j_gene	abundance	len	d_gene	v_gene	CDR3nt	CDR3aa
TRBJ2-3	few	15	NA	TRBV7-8	TGTGCCAGCAGCTTAAGGCTACCCCTCACAGATACGCAGTATTTT	CASSLRLPLTDTQYF
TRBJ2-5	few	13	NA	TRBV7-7	TGTGCTAGCACCCCAGGGATCCAAGAGACCCAGTACTTC	CASTPGIQETQYF
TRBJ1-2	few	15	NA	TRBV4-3	TGCGCCAGCAGCCCATACGATTCAGCTAACTATGGCTACACCTTC	CASSPYDSANYGYTF
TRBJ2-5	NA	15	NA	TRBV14	TGTGCCAGCAGCCAAGAAGACGACACCCGGGAGACCCAGTACTTC	CASSQEDDTRETQYF
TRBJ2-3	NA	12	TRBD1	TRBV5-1	TGCGCCAGCAGCTGGGACAGCTATACGCAGTATTTT	CASSWDSYTQYF
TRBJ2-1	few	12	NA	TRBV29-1	TGCAGCGTCCCTGCGGGGTCGAATGAGCAGTTCTTC	CSVPAGSNEQFF
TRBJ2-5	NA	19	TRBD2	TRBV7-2	TGTGCCAGCAGCTTAGTTTTAACTAGCGGGGGGGCCCGGGGTAGGACCCAGTACTTC	CASSLVLTSGGARGRTQYF
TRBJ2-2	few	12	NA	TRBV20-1	TGCAGTGCCCAAGACACGCCCGGGGAGCTGTTTTTT	CSAQDTPGELFF
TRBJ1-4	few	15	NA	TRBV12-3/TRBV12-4	TGTGCCAGCAACAAACAGGGATATGGTAATGAAAAACTGTTTTTT	CASNKQGYGNEKLFF
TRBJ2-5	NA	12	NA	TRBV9	TGTGCCAGCGGTGCAGGGGACCAGACCCAGTACTTC	CASGAGDQTQYF
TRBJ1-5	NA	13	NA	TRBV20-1	TGCAGTGCTAGAGATGGAGGGGTTGAGCCCCAGCATTTT	CSARDGGVEPQHF
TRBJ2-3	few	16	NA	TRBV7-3	TGTGCCAGCAGCTTAGGTACCGGTGCCCTGGCAGATACGCAGTATTTT	CASSLGTGALADTQYF
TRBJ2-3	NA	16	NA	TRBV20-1	TGCAGTGCTTCATTAAAATTAGTCGGGAGAGCAGATACGCAGTATTTT	CSASLKLVGRADTQYF
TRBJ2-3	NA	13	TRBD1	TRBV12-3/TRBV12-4	TGTGCCAGCAGTTGGGACAGCCATGATACGCAGTATTTT	CASSWDSHDTQYF
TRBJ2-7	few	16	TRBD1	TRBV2	TGTGCCAGCAGTGAAGCGCTCGCAGGGGGTTCCTACGAGCAGTACTTC	CASSEALAGGSYEQYF
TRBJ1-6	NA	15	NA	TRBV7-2	TGTGCCAGCAGCTTAGGTCTGGGAGTTAATTCACCCCTCCACTTT	CASSLGLGVNSPLHF
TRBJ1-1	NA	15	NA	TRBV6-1	TGTGCCAGCCGAAGACTCCTGGGACCGTACACTGAAGCTTTCTTT	CASRRLLGPYTEAFF
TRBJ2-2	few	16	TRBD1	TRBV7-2	TGTGCCAGCAGCTTAATTGGGACAGGACTTCCCGGGGAGCTGTTTTTT	CASSLIGTGLPGELFF
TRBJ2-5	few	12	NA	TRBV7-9	TGTGCCAGCTGGACGGACCAAGAGACCCAGTACTTC	CASWTDQETQYF
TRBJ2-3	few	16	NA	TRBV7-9	TGTGCCAGCAGCCAAACAACCGGTGTCTCCCCTATCGAGCAGTATTTT	CASSQTTGVSPIEQYF
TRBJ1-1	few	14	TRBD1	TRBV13	TGTGCCAGCAGCTTGGCAGGGGGCAAGACTGAAGCTTTCTTT	CASSLAGGKTEAFF
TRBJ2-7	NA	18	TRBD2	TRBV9	TGTGCCAGCAGCCCCCGTGCGACTAGCGCGGTGAGCTCCTACGAGCAGTACTTC	CASSPRATSAVSSYEQYF
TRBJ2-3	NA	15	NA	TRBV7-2	TGTGCCAGCAGCTTTTTGGCTAGGATCACAGATACGCAGTATTTT	CASSFLARITDTQYF
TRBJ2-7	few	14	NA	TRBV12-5	TGTGCTAGTGGTTTGGTAAACAGGGAAGGAGAGCAGTACTTC	CASGLVNREGEQYF
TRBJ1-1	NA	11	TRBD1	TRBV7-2	TGTGCCAGCAGAGACAGGGAGGGACCTTTCTTT	CASRDREGPFF
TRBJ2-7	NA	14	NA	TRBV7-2	TGTGCCAGCAGCCACCGGGACAATTCCTACGAGCAGTACTTC	CASSHRDNSYEQYF
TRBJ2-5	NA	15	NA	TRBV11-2	TGTGCCAGCAGCTTGGATGCGAGGGGGCAAGAGACCCAGTACTTC	CASSLDARGQETQYF
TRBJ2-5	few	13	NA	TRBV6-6	TGTGCCAGCGACAATACGATTTCAGAGACCCAGTACTTC	CASDNTISETQYF
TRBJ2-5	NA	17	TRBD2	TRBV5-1	TGCGCCAGCAGCTCGGGACTAGCGGGCACCTTATGGGAGACCCAGTACTTC	CASSSGLAGTLWETQYF
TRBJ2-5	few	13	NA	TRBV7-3	TGTGCCAGCAGCTCATGGGTAGACGAGACCCAGTACTTC	CASSSWVDETQYF
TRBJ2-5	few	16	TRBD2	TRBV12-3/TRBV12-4	TGTACCAGCGCGATTGGGACTAGCGGGAGTTGGGAGACCCAGTACTTC	CTSAIGTSGSWETQYF
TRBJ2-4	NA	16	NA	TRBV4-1	TGCGCCAGCAGCCAAGAGCGGGTTCTAGCCAAAAACATTCAGTACTTC	CASSQERVLAKNIQYF
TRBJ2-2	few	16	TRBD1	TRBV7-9	TGTGCCAGCAGCTTACAGGGGGAACCGAAATCCGGGGAGCTGTTTTTT	CASSLQGEPKSGELFF
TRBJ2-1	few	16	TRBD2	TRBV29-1	TGCAGTGCAATGGTACCTAGCGGGGGATCCTACAATGAGCAGTTCTTC	CSAMVPSGGSYNEQFF
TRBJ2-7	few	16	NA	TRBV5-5	TGTGCCAGCAGCCAGAAGGATGACGGGCCATCCTACGAGCAGTACTTC	CASSQKDDGPSYEQYF
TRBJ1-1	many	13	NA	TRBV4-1	TGCGCCAGCAGCCAAGGGGGTGTATCTGAAGCTTTCTTT	CASSQGGVSEAFF
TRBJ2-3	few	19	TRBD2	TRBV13	TGTGCCAGCAGCCCCCTAACATCCAAACTAGCGGGAGCTACAGATACGCAGTATTTT	CASSPLTSKLAGATDTQYF
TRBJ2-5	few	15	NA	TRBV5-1	TGCGCCAGCAGGTCCCGCAAGACAAGAGAAGAGACCCAGTACTTC	CASRSRKTREETQYF
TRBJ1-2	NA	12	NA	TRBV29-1	TGCAGCGTAGGCGGGACAAATTATGGCTACACCTTC	CSVGGTNYGYTF
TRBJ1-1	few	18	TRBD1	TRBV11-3	TGTGCCAGCAGCTTAGCTTTCGCGACAGGGGGCGAGGGCACTGAAGCTTTCTTT	CASSLAFATGGEGTEAFF
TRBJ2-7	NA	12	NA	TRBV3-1	TGTGCCAGCGGAGCCGTCCCTTACGAGCAGTACTTC	CASGAVPYEQYF
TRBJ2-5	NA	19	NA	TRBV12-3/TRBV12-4	TGTGCCAGCAGTTTCGTCATCCCAGACGCCCCCTCCGGGACGGCGACCCAGTACTTC	CASSFVIPDAPSGTATQYF
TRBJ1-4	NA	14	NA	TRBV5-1	TGCGCCAGCTCGTGGGGGCGCGAGACCGAAAAACTGTTTTTT	CASSWGRETEKLFF
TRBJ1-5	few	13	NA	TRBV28	TGTGCCTCCTGGGGACGGAGCAATCAGCCCCAGCATTTT	CASWGRSNQPQHF
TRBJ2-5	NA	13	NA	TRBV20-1	TGCAGTGCTAGGAAGGGCCTCATAGAGACCCAGTACTTC	CSARKGLIETQYF
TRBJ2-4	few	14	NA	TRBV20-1	TGCAGTGCCCGGGCGGAAGTAGCCAAAAACATTCAGTACTTC	CSARAEVAKNIQYF
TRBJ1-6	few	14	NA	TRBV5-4	TGTGCCAGCAGCTTGGAGGGCTCTTATTCACCCCTCCACTTT	CASSLEGSYSPLHF
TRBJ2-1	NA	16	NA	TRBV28	TGTGCCAGCACCCAACGGGGGCTAGGAACCTACAATGAGCAGTTCTTC	CASTQRGLGTYNEQFF
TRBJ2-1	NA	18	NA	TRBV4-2	TGTGCCAGCAGCCAAGGGGTCGGGACGGCGAATAGGGGGAATGAGCAGTTCTTC	CASSQGVGTANRGNEQFF
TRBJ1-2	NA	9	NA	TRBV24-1	TGTGCCACCCCTGAAGGCTACACCTTC	CATPEGYTF
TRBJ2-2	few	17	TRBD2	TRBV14	TGTGCCAGCAGCCGAGAACCGGGACTAGTTCCCTACGGGGAGCTGTTTTTT	CASSREPGLVPYGELFF
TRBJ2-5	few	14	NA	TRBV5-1	TGCGCCAGCAGCTTGGAGACGTACCAAGAGACCCAGTACTTC	CASSLETYQETQYF
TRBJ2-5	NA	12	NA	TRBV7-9	TGTGCCAGCAGCCCGATCCAGGGGACCCAGTACTTC	CASSPIQGTQYF
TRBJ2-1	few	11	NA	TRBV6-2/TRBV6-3	TGTGCCAGCAGTTTAGCGGCAGAGCAGTTCTTC	CASSLAAEQFF